This T cell receptor (beta chain) was sequenced for a study of cytomegalovirus exposure and HLA in healthy donors (TCRdb year 2017). Regarding the complete study: In an earlier analysis of about 560 of the donors, under 300 Gb of sequence data and 90 million to 120 million unique TCR beta sequences from about 180 million T cells were reported. An early release covering some 640 HLA-typed donors comprised 250 to 350 gigabases of sequencing data and tens of millions of unique TCR sequences. Of the approximately 400 genotyped donors, roughly 80% were placed in the genetic ancestry cluster associated with self-reported Caucasian donors. The study was designed to test whether signatures of past pathogen exposure could be identified by cataloging public T cell receptors. The T cell repertoires of 666 subjects were profiled by immunosequencing and related to cytomegalovirus serostatus. Besides the first cohort of under 700 subjects, a separate validation cohort made up of 120 different subjects was used. To predict cytomegalovirus infection status, the study brought together high-throughput TCR immunosequencing, statistical association of individual TCRs with disease status, and machine learning. A later analysis re-examined previously published TCR beta repertoires from just over 650 donors and added high-resolution HLA genotyping to investigate patterns of TCR occurrence. Rather than using new phenotypic data, the later analysis identified candidate immune exposures from TCR beta sequences and from how often those sequences occurred across donors. An earlier analysis of some 600 of the donors applied high-throughput TCR beta sequencing to assess whether each TCR beta V gene segment acted as functional or pseudogenic. Donor age, sex, ethnicity and CMV serostatus were collected together with the repertoire data. Genome-wide SNP genotypes for about 65% of the 666 donors were used in a later genetic analysis, which treated that subset as a discovery cohort. Every repertoire in the discovery cohort had been generated on one and the same sequencing platform. Both class I and class II loci were covered by HLA typing, at four-digit resolution. Typing coverage varied by locus: roughly 629-640 donors for A, B, C, DRB1 and DQB1; more than 500 for DQA1; around 610 for DPA1; approximately 470 for DPB1. A few DR-DQ haplotypes were treated as single units for association and clustering because of strong linkage in the cohort. Among about 390 genotyped donors of the cohort, an average of approximately 240,000 unique TCR beta nucleotide sequences were sequenced per donor, roughly a sixth of them non-productive.

For this clone: Its antigen is currently not known. Within one base of it there is no much larger clone, and no base qualities were kept.

The method behind the library was the immunoSEQ multiplex PCR assay. The multiplex PCR relied on a mix of 60 forward primers for TCR Vbeta segments and 13 reverse primers for TCR Jbeta segments. Amplification of the CDR3 region of rearranged TCR beta genes was performed with a multiplex PCR assay on genomic DNA. The Illumina HiSeq System was used to sequence the amplified TCR beta libraries as 87-base-pair reads. Regarding the original processing steps: In a later analysis, 80 million or so unique TCR beta chains were counted across the 690 or so repertoires, and roughly 11 million of these chains were shared by at least two donors. To remove PCR and sequencing errors, raw reads were error-corrected and collapsed into unique sequences using a nearest-neighbor algorithm that merged closely related sequences. Alignment of CDR3 sequences to IMGT reference sequences was used to assign V, D and J gene segments. For a sequence to be retained, a match of at least six nucleotides was required to both a V gene segment and a J gene segment. A rearrangement counted as productive if the CDR3 had no stop codons and remained in frame with V and J, and every other rearrangement counted as non-productive. CDR3 was defined by IMGT convention, running from the second conserved V-encoded cysteine to the conserved J-encoded phenylalanine. The earlier analysis of 500 to 750 of the donors excluded any sequence lacking an unambiguous match to a single V gene segment. In an earlier analysis of a few hundred of the donors, V segments were called functional above 56.7% productive rearrangements and were called segregating when the between-donor standard deviation exceeded 5%. A statistical classification framework was developed to diagnose cytomegalovirus status using the catalog of TCR beta chain sequences. V and J gene assignment, in a later analysis, came from comparing TCR nucleotide sequences with IMGT/GENE-DB human TR gene sequences. In a later analysis, CDR3 sequences and most-parsimonious VDJ recombination scenarios were assigned using the TCRdist pipeline. In a later analysis, each TCR beta chain was defined by its CDR3 amino acid sequence together with its V-gene family, and reads lacking a unique V-gene family were excluded. To address suspected cross-contamination and a sequencing artifact, a later analysis removed 592 highly shared, low-generation-probability nucleotide sequences. For each public chain, a later analysis derived a clonal expansion index from normalized ranks of inferred template counts within each repertoire. Generation probabilities in a later analysis came from a VDJ recombination model fitted to out-of-frame rearrangements, and those results were checked against IGoR. In a later analysis, hypergeometric tests were used to score TCR-TCR, TCR-HLA and TCR-CMV co-occurrence, with a repertoire-size bias correction applied to TCR pairs. False discovery rates were estimated in a later analysis by permuting HLA or CMV assignments 20 times. A later analysis grouped co-occurring TCRs with DBSCAN, adding TCRdist sequence similarity when clustering within HLA-allele-positive subsets. Co-occurrence clustering excluded repertoires with fewer than 30,000 or more than 120,000 public chains, plus five with anomalous nucleotide sharing. TCRdb holds this immuneACCESS table with in-frame rearrangements only. Some clones are missing; in checked studies, unresolved V genes explain under half, and the rest has no known cause. V and J calls and clone size follow that table, whereas D and trimming were derived from the DNA. The sample table records around 91,000 clones; approximately 84% of these occur just once. Of the sample, 2.1% falls within the top ten clones.

The cohort consisted of 666 healthy bone marrow donors. Cohort members were all nominally healthy when sampled, although unrecorded immune exposures were likely present. The donor was CMV seronegative and belonged to the group of 352 seronegative cohort members. A peripheral blood sample was collected from each donor, and TCR beta sequencing was performed on peripheral blood mononuclear cells. The Qiagen DNeasy Blood Extraction Kit was used to extract genomic DNA from the blood cell samples. Its CDR3 holds 15 amino acids, cysteine through phenylalanine. The DNA shown is the 45-base CDR3, in frame from base 1. CDR1 LNHNV and CDR2 YYDKDF were looked up in the germline V gene (reference sequence). After removal of 5 bases from V and 6 bases from J, the junction retains 9 bases not matched to a gene. The research as a whole found: Linkage disequilibrium might explain the correlated functional status among segregating V segments, but an unknown experimental factor could not be ruled out. In a later analysis, TCR association rates were found to vary across HLA loci, with the most associated TCRs seen for DRB1 alleles and the fewest for HLA-C alleles. A few of the identified cytomegalovirus-associated TCR beta chains were confirmed in vitro to be specific for cytomegalovirus antigens. Across donors, most TCR sequences were observed very rarely, whereas some public TCRs were present in many individuals. In a later genetic analysis, fewer N-insertions in productive TCRs were reported among donors in an Asian-associated ancestry cluster than the roughly 640-donor mean. Some IMGT-functional V segments, including TRBV6-2 and TRBV6-3, could not be told apart with the 87-base-pair reads, so those segments were excluded. In a later analysis, HLA-associated TCR beta chains showed more clonal expansion and lower generation probabilities than non-associated chains that were equally common. Assigning TCR associations to individual alleles was difficult when HLA alleles, especially DR and DQ, strongly co-occurred. The cohort was sequenced for TCR beta chains only, and without alpha or paired-chain data the features that could be detected were limited. A further reported finding was that TCR beta sequences accurately predicted the HLA-A and HLA-B alleles for most subjects in the first cohort. Most CMV-associated TCR beta chains appeared to be HLA-restricted in a later analysis, and the HLA associations seemed to be driven largely by CMV exposure. An association between a missense DCLRE1C variant and V-gene and J-gene trimming of TCR beta chains was found in a later genetic analysis and replicated in an independent cohort. An earlier analysis of approximately 530 of the donors showed that most TCR beta V segments appeared in productive rearrangements either about 90% or about 30% of the time, which broadly matched IMGT annotations. In both the original and validation cohorts, the classifier was reported to diagnose cytomegalovirus status with high specificity and sensitivity. A group of highly shared sequence variants was considered likely to be a technical artifact of the sequencing pipeline. The study listed 150 to 200 TCR beta chains as associated with cytomegalovirus. CMV serostatus was the only immune exposure information available for the cohort. Sequencing depth was assumed to be roughly uniform across donors in the presence/absence analyses, though that assumption may not hold. HLA typing was unavailable for some donors at each locus, so association tests used only the typed subset. Seventeen rarely observed V segments, including chromosome 9 orphons, were excluded from the earlier analysis of some 590 of the donors because counts were too low. According to the authors, the approach could potentially be generalized to other disease states and immunological phenotypes. Specific HLA alleles were associated with some 15,000 TCR beta sequences at a false discovery rate of 0.05 in a later analysis. A later analysis reported that several top co-occurrence clusters appeared linked to parvovirus B19, influenza, CMV and Epstein-Barr virus.

This TCR was sampled from a man aged 18 to 30 in good health and CMV-seronegative. The chain joins TRBV15 to TRBJ2-3, with 9 middle bases fitting TRBD2. The sample was PBMCs. The CDR3 protein sequence reads: CATSDGGRGGDTQYF. DNA sequence: TGTGCCACCAGCGACGGGGGGCGGGGGGGCGATACGCAGTATTTT.